The clone carrying this T cell receptor beta chain was counted only a few times. The sample comes from a study of T cell responses to AZD1222 COVID-19 vaccine. Using immunoSEQ multiplex PCR, the repertoire was profiled, and TCRdb retains in-frame clones only, with some absent. Here the sample spans 65,000 to 80,000 clones, about 85% being singletons. The TCR sequence derives from an adult in good health. The source material was peripheral blood, sampled on day 0 of AZD1222 vaccination.

The CDR3 protein is CASSPSNPLGQSWQPQHF. The CDR3 nucleotides are TGTGCCAGCTCACCATCTAACCCTCTGGGACAGTCGTGGCAGCCCCAGCATTTT. The rearrangement uses TRBV18 and TRBJ1-5; 7 nucleotides line up with TRBD1. Germline V CDR1 and CDR2: KGHSH, LQKENI. The CDR3 covers 18 residues. Trimming removed 2 bases from V and 7 bases from J; junction bases left unmatched: 17. The whole variable domain, filled in from reference TRBV18 and TRBJ1-5, reads NAGVMQNPRHLVRRRGQEARLRCSPMKGHSHVYWYRQLPEEGLKFMVYLQKENIIDESGMPKERFSAEFPKEGPSILRIQQVVRGDSAAYFCASSPSNPLGQSWQPQHFGDGTRLSIL.